A selection of T cell receptor beta chains follows, all from one sample in a study of blood T cell repertoires in COVID-19. The repertoire was sequenced with immunoSEQ multiplex PCR; TCRdb's copy has only in-frame clones and lacks some. The sample lists around 300,000 clones, approximately 89% occurring once. What was sequenced was PBMCs or T cells enriched from blood (not recorded which). These receptors were taken from a woman aged 18-29 years who had recovered from COVID-19. CDR3s include the opening cysteine and the closing phenylalanine or tryptophan. The D gene is left open where the match is weak. Part of the rows lack a size; the others show once, few, many or a class for expanded clones.

V,J,D,size,CDR3,DNA
TRBV27,TRBJ1-1,-,-,CASSFGGSTEAFF,TGTGCCAGCAGTTTTGGGGGGAGCACTGAAGCTTTCTTT
TRBV28,TRBJ2-5,-,-,CASSFGPRVHF,TGTGCCAGCAGTTTTGGGCCCCGAGTGCACTTC
TRBV19,TRBJ2-7,-,-,CASSIELTAPYEQYF,TGTGCCAGTAGTATAGAATTGACTGCCCCCTACGAGCAGTACTTC
TRBV27,TRBJ1-4,-,-,CASSLSWLQAYEKLFF,TGTGCCAGCAGTTTATCGTGGCTCCAGGCCTATGAAAAACTGTTTTTT
TRBV11-3,TRBJ1-1,-,-,CASSLRGMAFF,TGTGCCAGCAGCTTAAGGGGAATGGCTTTCTTT
TRBV30,TRBJ2-1,TRBD2,-,CAWILYRASGRNEQFF,TGTGCCTGGATCCTTTACAGGGCTAGCGGGAGGAATGAGCAGTTCTTC
TRBV5-4,TRBJ1-6,-,few,CASSPRVNSPLHF,TGTGCCAGCAGCCCGAGGGTTAATTCACCCCTCCACTTT
TRBV3-1/TRBV3-2,TRBJ2-1,TRBD2,-,CASSQSGSSYNEQFF,TGTGCCAGCAGCCAAAGCGGGAGCTCCTACAATGAGCAGTTCTTC
TRBV7-8,TRBJ2-1,-,-,CASSKRNRVWSYNEQFF,TGTGCCAGCAGCAAACGAAACAGGGTATGGTCCTACAATGAGCAGTTCTTC
TRBV11-3,TRBJ2-5,-,-,CASSYTGTETQYF,TGTGCCAGCAGCTATACAGGGACAGAGACCCAGTACTTC
TRBV10-1,TRBJ2-3,-,-,CASSLGARDTQYF,TGCGCCAGCAGCCTCGGAGCGCGAGATACGCAGTATTTT
TRBV2,TRBJ2-3,-,-,CASNQLISPEDTQYF,TGTGCCAGCAACCAATTAATTTCCCCGGAGGATACGCAGTATTTT
TRBV9,TRBJ1-3,-,-,CASSDRGGNTIYF,TGTGCCAGCAGCGACCGGGGGGGAAACACCATATATTTT
TRBV2,TRBJ1-6,TRBD1,-,CASSEGQGARKGSPLHF,TGTGCCAGCAGTGAAGGACAGGGTGCTCGTAAGGGTTCACCCCTCCACTTT
TRBV19,TRBJ1-4,TRBD1,-,CASMPDRGSGWNEKLFF,TGTGCCAGTATGCCGGACAGGGGAAGTGGGTGGAATGAAAAACTGTTTTTT
TRBV5-1,TRBJ1-1,TRBD1,-,CASSLVPGQGPNTEAFF,TGCGCCAGCAGCTTGGTCCCAGGACAGGGGCCGAACACTGAAGCTTTCTTT
TRBV7-2,TRBJ2-2,-,few,CASSLGQVTGELFF,TGTGCCAGCAGCTTGGGGCAGGTCACCGGGGAGCTGTTTTTT
TRBV11-2,TRBJ2-3,TRBD2,-,CASSPQGRGYTDTQYF,TGTGCCAGCAGCCCCCAAGGGCGGGGGTACACAGATACGCAGTATTTT
TRBV2,TRBJ2-4,TRBD2,-,CASSSSGDIQYF,TGTGCCAGCAGTTCGAGCGGGGACATTCAGTACTTC
TRBV7-2,TRBJ1-5,-,-,CASSLVQINQPQHF,TGTGCCAGCAGCTTAGTACAGATCAATCAGCCCCAGCATTTT
TRBV5-4,TRBJ2-7,-,-,CASSSGPRGLLEQYF,TGTGCCAGCAGCTCGGGCCCACGAGGGTTACTGGAGCAGTACTTC
TRBV30,TRBJ1-6,-,-,CAWSFGRAPNSPLHF,TGTGCCTGGAGTTTCGGGAGGGCCCCAAATTCACCCCTCCACTTT
TRBV27,TRBJ2-7,-,-,CASGSLKQYF,TGTGCCAGCGGTAGCTTGAAGCAGTACTTC
TRBV10-3,TRBJ1-3,-,-,CAISLGSSGNTIYF,TGTGCCATCAGCCTCGGGTCCTCTGGAAACACCATATATTTT
TRBV2,TRBJ2-2,-,-,CASSEAVRPLDTGELFF,TGTGCCAGCAGTGAAGCAGTCAGGCCCCTGGACACCGGGGAGCTGTTTTTT